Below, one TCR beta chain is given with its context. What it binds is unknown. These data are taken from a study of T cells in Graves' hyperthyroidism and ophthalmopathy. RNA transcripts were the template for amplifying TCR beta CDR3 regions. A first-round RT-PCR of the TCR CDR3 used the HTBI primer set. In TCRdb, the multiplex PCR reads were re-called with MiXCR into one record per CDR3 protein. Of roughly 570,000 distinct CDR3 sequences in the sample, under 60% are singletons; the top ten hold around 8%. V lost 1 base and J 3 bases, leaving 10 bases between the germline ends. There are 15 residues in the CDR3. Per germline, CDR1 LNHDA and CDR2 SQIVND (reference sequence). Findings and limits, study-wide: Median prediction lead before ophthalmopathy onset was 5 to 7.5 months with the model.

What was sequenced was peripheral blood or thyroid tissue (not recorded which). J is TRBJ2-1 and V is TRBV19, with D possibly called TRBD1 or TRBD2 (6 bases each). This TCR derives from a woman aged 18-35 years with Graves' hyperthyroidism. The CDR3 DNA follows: TGTGCCAGTAGTATAGGACAGGACTACTACAATGAGCAGTTCTTC. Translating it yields CASSIGQDYYNEQFF.